Following are 11 T cell receptor beta chains from one sample sequenced in a study of cytomegalovirus exposure and HLA in healthy donors (dated by TCRdb to about 2017). Receptors were amplified or captured by the immunoSEQ multiplex PCR assay. For the multiplex PCR, a mixture combining 60 forward primers for TCR Vbeta segments and 13 reverse primers for TCR Jbeta segments was used. In TCRdb, the immuneACCESS table is reduced to in-frame sequences with V and J assigned. These tables do not hold every clone; where another copy was compared, an unresolved V gene accounts for under half, and the others remain unexplained. The data table for this sample lists about 110,000 clones. 6.5% to 7% of the sample belongs to the ten largest clones. Sequencing used PBMCs. All receptors come from a man aged 35 to 55 in good health and CMV-seropositive.

This sequence joins TRBV29-1 and TRBJ2-7; 7 bases are a match to TRBD1. The CDR3 is 13 residues long. V was clipped by 0 bases and J by 2 bases; unmatched bases: 1. Germline V gene data show CDR1 as SQVTM and CDR2 as ANQGSEA. In DNA form, the CDR3 reads TGCAGCGTTGAAGAGGACAGGCCCTACGAGCAGTACTTC. This encodes CSVEEDRPYEQYF.

The genes are TRBV4-1 and TRBJ2-7; 8 positions match TRBD2. Germline V CDR1 and CDR2: MGHRA, YSYEKL. The CDR3 is made up of 15 amino acids. Unmatched junction bases numbered 4, after V lost 0 bases and J lost 3 bases. The CDR3 region has the DNA TGCGCCAGCAGCCAAGACCAGCGGGAGTACTACGAGCAGTACTTC. Translation: CASSQDQREYYEQYF.

The rearrangement uses TRBV4-3 and TRBJ2-1, with 10 bases that match TRBD2. Germline V lookup: CDR1 LGHNA, CDR2 YSLEER. The CDR3 extends over 17 amino acids. With 0 bases clipped from V and 7 bases from J, the junction kept 9 bases outside the gene matches. The CDR3 region has the DNA TGCGCCAGCAGCCAAGATTTAAGTAGCGGGAGGATGAATGAGCAGTTCTTC. Its translation is CASSQDLSSGRMNEQFF.

The chain employs TRBV4-1 and TRBJ2-7; TRBD1 agrees at 9 bases. CDR1 and CDR2 from the germline V gene are MGHRA and YSYEKL. This CDR3 region has 15 residues. The trim removed 4 bases at V and 3 bases at J, leaving 7 bases unmatched. The CDR3, as DNA: TGCGCCAGCAGCCCTCAGGGACAGGGTATCTACGAGCAGTACTTC. Translation: CASSPQGQGIYEQYF.

The chain combines TRBV27 with TRBJ2-1, with a possible D match to TRBD2 (6 bases). The CDR3 has 17 amino acids. V lost 5 bases to trimming and J lost 5 bases, with 22 bases between them. Per germline, CDR1 MNHEY and CDR2 SMNVEV (reference sequence). The CDR3 reads CASSPEPSALPNNEQFF. DNA of the CDR3: TGTGCCAGCAGTCCCGAGCCTAGCGCGCTCCCCAACAATGAGCAGTTCTTC.

The CDR3 DNA follows: TGTGCCAGCAGTGGGACAGCCTACGAGCAGTACTTC. This gives the protein CASSGTAYEQYF. The genes are TRBV6-1 and TRBJ2-7, with D possibly being TRBD1 (6 bases). Trimming stripped 4 bases from V and 2 bases from J, with 6 bases between. CDR3 length: 12 amino acids. CDR1 and CDR2 (germline): MNHNS, SASEGT.

The V and J genes are TRBV19 and TRBJ2-2; TRBD2 matches at 7 bases. Germline CDR1 reads LNHDA; CDR2 reads SQIVND (reference sequence). CDR3 size: 16 residues. The trim removed 5 bases at V and 7 bases at J, leaving 13 bases unmatched. The CDR3 spells CASSRSSAGVSGELFF. The CDR3 DNA is TGTGCCAGTAGTCGATCTAGCGCGGGAGTAAGCGGGGAGCTGTTTTTT.

The chain uses TRBV19 and TRBJ2-3; the match to TRBD1 covers 8 bases. The V and J ends lost 6 bases and 4 bases, in that order; junction bases with no gene match: 9. Germline V lookup: CDR1 LNHDA, CDR2 SQIVND (reference sequence). The CDR3 length is 15 residues. The CDR3 sequence is CASRARDRNSDTQYF. The CDR3 DNA reads TGTGCCAGTAGGGCACGGGACAGGAACTCAGATACGCAGTATTTT.

V and J are TRBV28 and TRBJ2-7; 8 bases map to TRBD2. The CDR3 spans 15 residues. Germline-derived CDR1 and CDR2 are MDHEN and SYDVKM. Unmatched junction bases numbered 10, after V lost 5 bases and J lost 4 bases. This chain's CDR3 is CASSLSGSVTYEQYF. DNA of the CDR3: TGTGCCAGCAGTCTGAGCGGGAGCGTTACTTACGAGCAGTACTTC.

The chain employs TRBV15 and TRBJ2-7, with 10 bases lining up with TRBD1. The CDR3 covers 15 residues. V lost 4 bases and J lost 3; bases outside the gene matches: 6. Germline values: CDR1 LNHNV, CDR2 YYDKDF (reference sequence). CDR3 DNA sequence: TGTGCCACCAGCATGAAGGACAGGGGGTTCTACGAGCAGTACTTC. It translates to CATSMKDRGFYEQYF.

The chain has TRBV5-1 and TRBJ1-2; possible D gene TRBD1, 5 bases. CDR1 and CDR2 (germline): SGHRS, YFSETQ. V lost 0 bases, J lost 4 bases, and 16 bases lay in between. This CDR3 has 16 amino acids. The CDR3 DNA reads TGCGCCAGCAGCTTGGAGTATGGGGGGGAGTCCTATGGCTACACCTTC. As protein: CASSLEYGGESYGYTF.